This TCR beta chain was captured in a study of T cell responses to AZD1222 COVID-19 vaccine. Turning to this clone: Its antigen is still unknown.

The repertoire was sequenced with immunoSEQ multiplex PCR; TCRdb's copy has only in-frame clones and lacks some. The sample carries over 45,000 clones, roughly 90% recorded once. Findings and caveats of the study: Reports indicate that nearly half of spike-specific TCRs are directed at unmutated variant regions. Donors in the cohort were predominantly white British and more often female, and clonal diversity was possibly underestimated.

The V segment lost 1 base and the J segment 6 bases; nucleotides outside the gene matches: 8. Germline assignment: CDR1 SGHAT and CDR2 FQNNGV. The CDR3 runs to 16 residues. The sequencing used peripheral blood, collected 28 days after the second AZD1222 dose. This receptor was obtained from an adult who received the AZD1222 COVID-19 vaccine. The chain joins TRBV11-2 to TRBJ2-1; 8 bases line up with TRBD1. This CDR3 reads CASSLVSQGAVNEQFF. CDR3 DNA sequence: TGTGCCAGCAGCTTAGTGTCCCAGGGGGCCGTCAATGAGCAGTTCTTC.